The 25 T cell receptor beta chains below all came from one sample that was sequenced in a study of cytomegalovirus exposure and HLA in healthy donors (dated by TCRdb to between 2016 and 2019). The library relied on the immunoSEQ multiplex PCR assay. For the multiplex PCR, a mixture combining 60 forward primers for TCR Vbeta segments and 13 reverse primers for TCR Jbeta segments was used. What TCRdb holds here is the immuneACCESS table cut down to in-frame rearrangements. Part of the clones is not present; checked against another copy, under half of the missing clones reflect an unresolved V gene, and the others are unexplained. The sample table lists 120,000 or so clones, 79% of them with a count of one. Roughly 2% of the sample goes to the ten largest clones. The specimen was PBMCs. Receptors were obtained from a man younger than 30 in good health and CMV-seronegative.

This chain's CDR3 is CASSGTGGTNYGYTF. DNA of the CDR3: TGTGCCAGCAGTGGGACGGGGGGTACTAACTATGGCTACACCTTC. The chain uses TRBV2 and TRBJ1-2, with D possibly TRBD1 on 5 matching bases. Trimming pared 4 bases from V and 0 bases from J, leaving 12 bases between. The CDR3 contains 15 residues. Germline V gene sequence: CDR1 SNHLY, CDR2 FYNNEI.

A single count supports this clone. The CDR3 loop reads CAWSVRGQDTQYF. The CDR3 bases are TGTGCCTGGAGTGTACGTGGACAAGATACGCAGTATTTT. The chain employs TRBV30 and TRBJ2-3, with TRBD1 as a possible D gene (5 bases). The CDR3 totals 13 residues. Trimming took 0 bases from V and 5 from J, leaving 9 bases between them. Germline CDR1 and CDR2: GTSNPN and SVGIG (reference sequence).

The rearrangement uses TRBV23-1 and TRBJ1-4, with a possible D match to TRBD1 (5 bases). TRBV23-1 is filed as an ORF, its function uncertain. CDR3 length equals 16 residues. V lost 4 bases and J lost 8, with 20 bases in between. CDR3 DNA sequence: TGCGCCAGCAGTCCCCCCGGGGGGGTTTTCAGCGAAAAACTGTTTTTT. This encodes CASSPPGGVFSEKLFF.

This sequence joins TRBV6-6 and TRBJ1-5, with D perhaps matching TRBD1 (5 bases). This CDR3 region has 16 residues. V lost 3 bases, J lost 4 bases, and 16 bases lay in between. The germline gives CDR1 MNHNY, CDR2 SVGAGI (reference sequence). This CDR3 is CASSYVLGGPNQPQHF. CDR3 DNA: TGTGCCAGCAGTTATGTGTTGGGGGGACCTAATCAGCCCCAGCATTTT.

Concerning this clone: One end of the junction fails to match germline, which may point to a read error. The DNA of the CDR3 is TGTGCTAGCAGCCCAAACAGGGGGTCTATGGACGAGCAGTACTTC. Its protein product is CASSPNRGSMDEQYF. The J gene is TRBJ2-7, the V gene TRBV7-7; 8 bases agree with TRBD1. The CDR3 totals 15 residues. CDR1 SSHAT and CDR2 FNYEAQ come from the germline V gene (reference sequence).

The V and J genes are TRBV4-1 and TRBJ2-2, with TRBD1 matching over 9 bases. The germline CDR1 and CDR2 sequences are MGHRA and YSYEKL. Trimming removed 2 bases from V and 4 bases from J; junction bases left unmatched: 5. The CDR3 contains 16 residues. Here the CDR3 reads CASSQPQGAITGELFF. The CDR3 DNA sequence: TGCGCCAGCAGCCAACCACAGGGGGCGATCACCGGGGAGCTGTTTTTT.

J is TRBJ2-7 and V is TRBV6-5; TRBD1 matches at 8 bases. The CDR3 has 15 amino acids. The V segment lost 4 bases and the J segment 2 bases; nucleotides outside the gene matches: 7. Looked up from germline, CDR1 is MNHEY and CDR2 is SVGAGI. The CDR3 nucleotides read TGTGCCAGCAGTTCCGGGACAGGACTCACCTACGAGCAGTACTTC. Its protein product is CASSSGTGLTYEQYF.

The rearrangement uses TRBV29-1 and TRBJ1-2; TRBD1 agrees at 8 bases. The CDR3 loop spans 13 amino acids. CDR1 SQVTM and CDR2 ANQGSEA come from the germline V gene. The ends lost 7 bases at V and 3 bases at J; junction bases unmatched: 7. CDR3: CSGIGTGHYGYTF. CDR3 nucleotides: TGCAGCGGAATCGGGACAGGCCACTATGGCTACACCTTC.

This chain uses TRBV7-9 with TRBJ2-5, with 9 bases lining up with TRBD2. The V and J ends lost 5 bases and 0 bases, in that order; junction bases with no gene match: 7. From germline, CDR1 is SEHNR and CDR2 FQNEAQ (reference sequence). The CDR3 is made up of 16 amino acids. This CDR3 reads CASSRLRTSDQETQYF. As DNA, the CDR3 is TGTGCCAGCAGCCGACTCCGGACTAGCGACCAAGAGACCCAGTACTTC.

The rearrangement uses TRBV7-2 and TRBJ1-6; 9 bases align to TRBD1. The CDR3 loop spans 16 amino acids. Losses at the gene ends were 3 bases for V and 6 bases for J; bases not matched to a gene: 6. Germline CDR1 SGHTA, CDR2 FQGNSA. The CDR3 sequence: CASSFGTGRPNSPLHF. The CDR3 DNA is TGTGCCAGCAGCTTCGGGACAGGGAGGCCTAATTCACCCCTCCACTTT.

The DNA for the CDR3 is TGCGCCAGCAGCCCGGGACTAGCGGGACCCCCCAATGAGCAGTTCTTC. Its protein is CASSPGLAGPPNEQFF. The V gene is TRBV5-1, the J gene TRBJ2-1, with 13 bases aligning to TRBD2. Germline assignment: CDR1 SGHRS and CDR2 YFSETQ. J lost 6 bases, V lost 4 bases, and 7 bases had no gene match. The CDR3 is 16 residues long.

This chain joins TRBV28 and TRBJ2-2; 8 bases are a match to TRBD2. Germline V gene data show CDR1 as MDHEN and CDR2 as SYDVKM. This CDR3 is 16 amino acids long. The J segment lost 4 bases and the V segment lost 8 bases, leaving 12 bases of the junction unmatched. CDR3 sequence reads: CASDRAGTSLTGELFF. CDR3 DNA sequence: TGTGCCAGCGATAGAGCCGGGACTAGTCTCACCGGGGAGCTGTTTTTT. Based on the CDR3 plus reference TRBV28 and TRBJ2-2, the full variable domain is DVKVTQSSRYLVKRTGEKVFLECVQDMDHENMFWYRQDPGLGLRLIYFSYDVKMKEKGDIPEGYSVSREKKERFSLILESASTNQTSMYLCASDRAGTSLTGELFFGEGSRLTVL.

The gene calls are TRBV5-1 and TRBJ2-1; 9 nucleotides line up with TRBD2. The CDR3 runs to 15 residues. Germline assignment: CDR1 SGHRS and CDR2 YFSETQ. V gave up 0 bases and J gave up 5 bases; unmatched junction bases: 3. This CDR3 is CASSLGEREDNEQFF. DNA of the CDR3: TGCGCCAGCAGCTTGGGGGAGCGGGAGGACAATGAGCAGTTCTTC. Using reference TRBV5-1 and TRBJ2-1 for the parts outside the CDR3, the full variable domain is KAGVTQTPRYLIKTRGQQVTLSCSPISGHRSVSWYQQTPGQGLQFLFEYFSETQRNKGNFPGRFSGRQFSNSRSEMNVSTLELGDSALYLCASSLGEREDNEQFFGPGTRLTVL.

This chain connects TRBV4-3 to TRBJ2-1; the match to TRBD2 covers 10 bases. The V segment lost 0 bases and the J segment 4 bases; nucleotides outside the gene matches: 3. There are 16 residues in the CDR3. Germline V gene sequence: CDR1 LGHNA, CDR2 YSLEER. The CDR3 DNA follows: TGCGCCAGCAGCCAAGATACTAGCGGGATATACAATGAGCAGTTCTTC. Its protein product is CASSQDTSGIYNEQFF.

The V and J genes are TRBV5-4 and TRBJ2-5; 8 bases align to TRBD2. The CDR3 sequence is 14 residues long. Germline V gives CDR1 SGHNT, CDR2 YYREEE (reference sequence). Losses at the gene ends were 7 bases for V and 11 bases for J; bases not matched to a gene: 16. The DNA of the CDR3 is TGTGCCAGCTCCGTCCCGGGGGGGGCGAGGGAGCAGTACTTC. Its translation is CASSVPGGAREQYF.

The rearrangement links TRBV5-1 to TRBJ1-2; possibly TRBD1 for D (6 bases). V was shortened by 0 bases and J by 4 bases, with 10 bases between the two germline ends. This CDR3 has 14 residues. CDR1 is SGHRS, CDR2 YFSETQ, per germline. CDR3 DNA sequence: TGCGCCAGCAGCTTGGGGGGGGGCCTCTATGGCTACACCTTC. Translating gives CASSLGGGLYGYTF.

The CDR3 DNA follows: TGTGCCAGCAGCCAGACAGGGGGCTTCGACGAGCAGTACTTC. It codes for CASSQTGGFDEQYF. The chain uses TRBV4-2 and TRBJ2-7; 10 bases fit TRBD1. This CDR3 has 14 amino acids. From germline, CDR1 is LGHNA and CDR2 YNFKEQ. V dropped 3 bases and J dropped 5; count of bases not matched to a gene: 4.

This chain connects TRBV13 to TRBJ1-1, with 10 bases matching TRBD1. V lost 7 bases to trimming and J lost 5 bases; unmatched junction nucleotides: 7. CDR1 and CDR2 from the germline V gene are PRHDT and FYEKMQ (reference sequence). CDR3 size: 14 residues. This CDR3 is CASTPGQGLTEAFF. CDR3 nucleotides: TGTGCCAGCACCCCGGGACAGGGGTTGACTGAAGCTTTCTTT.

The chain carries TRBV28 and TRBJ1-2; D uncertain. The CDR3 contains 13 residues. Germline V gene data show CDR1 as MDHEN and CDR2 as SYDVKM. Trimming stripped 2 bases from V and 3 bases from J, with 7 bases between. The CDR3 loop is CASSLDTYYGYTF. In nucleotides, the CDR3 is TGTGCCAGCAGTTTAGACACCTACTATGGCTACACCTTC.

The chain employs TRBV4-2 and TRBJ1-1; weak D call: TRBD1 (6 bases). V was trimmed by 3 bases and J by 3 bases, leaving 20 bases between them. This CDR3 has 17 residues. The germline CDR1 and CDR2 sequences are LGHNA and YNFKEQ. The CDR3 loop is CASSQMGRGRKDTEAFF. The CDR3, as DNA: TGTGCCAGCAGCCAGATGGGGCGGGGGCGGAAGGACACTGAAGCTTTCTTT.

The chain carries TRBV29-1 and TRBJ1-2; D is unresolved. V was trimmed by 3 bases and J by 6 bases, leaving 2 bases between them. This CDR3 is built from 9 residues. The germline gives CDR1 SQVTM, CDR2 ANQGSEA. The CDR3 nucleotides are TGCAGCGTTGATAATGGCTACACCTTC. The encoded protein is CSVDNGYTF.

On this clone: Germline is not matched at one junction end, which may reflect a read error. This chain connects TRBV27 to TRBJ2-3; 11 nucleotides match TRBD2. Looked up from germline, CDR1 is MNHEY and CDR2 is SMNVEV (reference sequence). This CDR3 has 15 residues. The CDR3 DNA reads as TGTGCCAGCAGTCCCCCACTAGCGGGAGTGCTGCGGGGGAATTTT. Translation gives CASSPPLAGVLRGNF.

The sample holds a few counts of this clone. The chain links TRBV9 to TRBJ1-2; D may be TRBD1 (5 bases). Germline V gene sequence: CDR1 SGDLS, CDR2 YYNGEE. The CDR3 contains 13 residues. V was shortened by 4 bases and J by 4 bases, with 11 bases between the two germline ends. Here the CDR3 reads CASSQGHLYGYTF. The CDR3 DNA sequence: TGTGCCAGCAGCCAAGGACACCTCTATGGCTACACCTTC.

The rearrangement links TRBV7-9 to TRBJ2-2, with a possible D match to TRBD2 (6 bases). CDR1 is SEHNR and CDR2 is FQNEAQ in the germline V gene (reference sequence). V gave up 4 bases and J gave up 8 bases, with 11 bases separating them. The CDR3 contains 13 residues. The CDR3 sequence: CASSWDSGGELFF. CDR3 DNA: TGTGCCAGCAGCTGGGACTCCGGAGGGGAGCTGTTTTTT.

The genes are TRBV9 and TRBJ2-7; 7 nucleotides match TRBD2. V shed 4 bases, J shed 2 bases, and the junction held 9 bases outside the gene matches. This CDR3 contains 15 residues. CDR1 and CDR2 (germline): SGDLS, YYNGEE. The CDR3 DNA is TGTGCCAGCAGCTTAGGACTAGTCCGTGCCTACGAGCAGTACTTC. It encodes CASSLGLVRAYEQYF.